The rows below give T cell receptor beta chains drawn from one sample of a study of blood T cell repertoires in COVID-19. Data came from immunoSEQ multiplex PCR; TCRdb stores just in-frame clones and leaves some out. Of about 210,000 clones in the sample, roughly four fifths were seen once. Sequencing used peripheral blood. Source of these receptors: a woman aged 40 to 50 with acute or convalescent COVID-19. CDR3s include the opening cysteine and the closing phenylalanine or tryptophan. Each record gives: D gene, V gene, J gene, clone size, CDR3 DNA, CDR3 protein. The D gene is left open where the match is weak. Not all rows give a size; the values are once, few, many and, for expanded clones, a class.

>TRBD2|TRBV19|TRBJ2-3|few
TGTGCCAGTAGTAAAACTAGCGTCCTAAGCACAGATACGCAGTATTTT
CASSKTSVLSTDTQYF
>TRBD1|TRBV6-6|TRBJ2-1|-
TGTGCCAGCAGTCTATACGGACAGGGCCTCTTTTCCTACAATGAGCAGTTCTTC
CASSLYGQGLFSYNEQFF
>-|TRBV15|TRBJ1-5|-
TGTGCCACCAGCACCGAAGGGAGGGGAAGCAATCAGCCCCAGCATTTT
CATSTEGRGSNQPQHF
>-|TRBV30|TRBJ1-1|-
TGTGCCTGGAGCACCCGGGGAGTGGGAAAAATGAACACTGAAGCTTTCTTT
CAWSTRGVGKMNTEAFF
>-|TRBV27|TRBJ2-7|-
TGTGCCAGCAGTCGTGGAGGAACCTACGAGCAGTACTTC
CASSRGGTYEQYF
>-|TRBV10-1|TRBJ2-7|-
TGCGCCAGCAGTGAGTCGAGTGTGTACCACGAGCAGTACTTC
CASSESSVYHEQYF
>-|TRBV12-3/TRBV12-4|TRBJ1-5|-
TGTGCCAGCAGTTTCGGGGGGCCCCAGCATTTT
CASSFGGPQHF
>-|TRBV21-1|TRBJ2-7|-
TGTGCCAGCAAAAAGACAGGTAAGTATTACGAGCAGTACTTC
CASKKTGKYYEQYF
>TRBD1|TRBV6-6|TRBJ2-1|-
TGTGCCAGCAGCCTGGGACAGGGCGACTACAATGAGCAGTTCTTC
CASSLGQGDYNEQFF
>TRBD1|TRBV7-6|TRBJ1-2|-
TGTGCCAGCAGTCCTCCGGGACAGGGGTACGGCTACACCTTC
CASSPPGQGYGYTF
>-|TRBV7-9|TRBJ2-7|-
TGTGCCAGCAGCCCCGGGGCCTACGAGCAGTACTTC
CASSPGAYEQYF
>TRBD1|TRBV6-1|TRBJ2-7|-
TGTGCCAGCAGTGAATCTGACAGGGGGATCGAGCAGTACTTC
CASSESDRGIEQYF
>-|TRBV27|TRBJ2-2|-
TGTGCCAGCAGTTTATCGGCAGGGGACACCGGGGAGCTGTTTTTT
CASSLSAGDTGELFF
>-|TRBV7-6|TRBJ2-1|-
TGTGCCAGCAGCGCAGGGAATGAGCAGTTCTTC
CASSAGNEQFF
>-|TRBV24-1|TRBJ2-5|-
TGTGCCACCAGTGATTTATACAGTAAAGAGACCCAGTACTTC
CATSDLYSKETQYF
>TRBD1|TRBV29-1|TRBJ1-2|-
TGCAGCGTTGAAGTCCCCCAGGGGGCGGAAAACTATGGCTACACCTTC
CSVEVPQGAENYGYTF
>-|TRBV5-1|TRBJ2-2|-
TGCGCCAGCAGCTTGGCCTCACTAGCCGGGGAGCTGTTTTTT
CASSLASLAGELFF
>TRBD1|TRBV24-1|TRBJ1-2|-
TGTGCCACCAGATCGACAGGGTCGAATGGCTACACCTTC
CATRSTGSNGYTF
>-|TRBV25-1|TRBJ1-2|-
TGTGCCAGCAGTGAATATCAGGTCAGCCCTTATGGCTACACCTTC
CASSEYQVSPYGYTF
>-|TRBV5-8|TRBJ1-5|-
TGTGCCAGCAGCTTGCTCTGGACAGATAGCAATCAGCCCCAGCATTTT
CASSLLWTDSNQPQHF
>-|TRBV7-2|TRBJ2-7|-
TGTGCCAGCAGCTTACTCAGGGCCCCCTACGAGCAGTACTTC
CASSLLRAPYEQYF
>-|TRBV2|TRBJ1-1|-
TGTGCCAGCAGTGAAACTGGTGTAATAAACACTGAAGCTTTCTTT
CASSETGVINTEAFF
>-|TRBV15|TRBJ1-4|-
TGTGCCACCAGCAGGGGCGACAGGAATAATGAAAAACTGTTTTTT
CATSRGDRNNEKLFF
>-|TRBV5-1|TRBJ1-1|few
TGCGCCAGCAGCTTGGACAGTACAAAGGTTAATGAAGCTTTCTTT
CASSLDSTKVNEAFF
>TRBD2|TRBV10-3|TRBJ2-2|-
TGTGCCATCAGTGAAAGGACTAGCGGGGGCACCGGGGAGCTGTTTTTT
CAISERTSGGTGELFF
>-|TRBV27|TRBJ2-2|-
TGTGCCAGCAATTTAGGCCCGAACACCGGGGAGCTGTTTTTT
CASNLGPNTGELFF
>TRBD1|TRBV7-6|TRBJ1-2|-
TGTGCCAGCAGCTTAGGGGACAGGCGCCCCTACACCTTC
CASSLGDRRPYTF
>-|TRBV30|TRBJ2-5|few
TGTGCCTGGAGTGTACGGGGATTCCAAGAGACCCAGTACTTC
CAWSVRGFQETQYF
>TRBD2|TRBV6-5|TRBJ2-1|few
TGTGCCAGCAGGAGGACTAGCGGGGAGCAGTTCTTC
CASRRTSGEQFF
>TRBD1|TRBV5-1|TRBJ1-3|-
TGCGCCAGCAGCTTGGACGGGACAGGGGTACCACGAAACACCATATATTTT
CASSLDGTGVPRNTIYF
>-|TRBV10-2|TRBJ1-5|once
TGCGCCAGCAGTGAAGGTCGGGTCGATCAGCCCCAGCATTTT
CASSEGRVDQPQHF
>TRBD1|TRBV10-1|TRBJ1-2|-
TGCGCCAGTACCCCCGGACAGGGGAACTATGGCTACACCTTC
CASTPGQGNYGYTF
>-|TRBV2|TRBJ2-3|-
TGTGCCAGCACTCGGACCAGGGGTGGAGATACGCAGTATTTT
CASTRTRGGDTQYF
>TRBD1|TRBV3-1/TRBV3-2|TRBJ1-5|few
TGTGCCAGCAGCTCGACAGGGAGCAATCAGCCCCAGCATTTT
CASSSTGSNQPQHF
>TRBD2|TRBV3-1/TRBV3-2|TRBJ2-7|-
TGTGCCAGCAGCCCTAGCGGGAGGGCCCGAGAGCAGTACTTC
CASSPSGRAREQYF
>TRBD2|TRBV3-1/TRBV3-2|TRBJ2-7|-
TGTGCCAGCAGCCAAGAGGGACTAGCGGGATCCTACGAGCAGTACTTC
CASSQEGLAGSYEQYF
>-|TRBV6-5|TRBJ1-2|-
TGTGCCAGCCACCTTCGGGACTTGGGAGGCTACACCTTC
CASHLRDLGGYTF
>-|TRBV25-1|TRBJ2-5|-
TGTGCCAGCAAGTTGGACAGCCAAGAGACCCAGTACTTC
CASKLDSQETQYF
>TRBD2|TRBV27|TRBJ2-7|once
TGTGCCAGCAGTTTGTCTAGCGGGAGTCATTACGAGCAGTACTTC
CASSLSSGSHYEQYF
>-|TRBV12-3/TRBV12-4|TRBJ2-2|-
TGTGCCAGCAGTTTAGTGGGCCCCGGGGAGCTGTTTTTT
CASSLVGPGELFF
>TRBD1|TRBV5-1|TRBJ1-1|-
TGCGCCAGCAGCTTGGCTGGGACAGGGAACACTGAAGCTTTCTTT
CASSLAGTGNTEAFF
>TRBD1|TRBV7-2|TRBJ2-1|-
TGTGCCAGCACTATAACAAGCACAGGGGGCTACAATGAGCAGTTCTTC
CASTITSTGGYNEQFF
>-|TRBV15|TRBJ1-6|-
TGTGCCACCAGCACCTCGGTGCAAGAGGGAAAATATAATTCACCCCTCCACTTT
CATSTSVQEGKYNSPLHF
>-|TRBV2|TRBJ1-2|-
TGTGCCAGCAGGGGGGCCGAGGACTATGGCTACACCTTC
CASRGAEDYGYTF
>TRBD1|TRBV4-1|TRBJ2-1|once
TGCGCCAGCAGCCAGTCGGGCACAGGGGCGAATGAGCAGTTCTTC
CASSQSGTGANEQFF
>TRBD1|TRBV3-1/TRBV3-2|TRBJ2-7|few
TGTGCCAGCAGCCAAGAAGAGGTCCACAGGGGGCGCTTCACCCAGTACTTC
CASSQEEVHRGRFTQYF
>TRBD2|TRBV30|TRBJ2-3|-
TGTGCCTGGAGTGTGGGACTAGCGGAGGCAGATACGCAGTATTTT
CAWSVGLAEADTQYF
>-|TRBV25-1|TRBJ1-2|-
TGTGCCAGCAGTGAATCCCCTTCGGGCTACACCTTC
CASSESPSGYTF
>-|TRBV7-2|TRBJ1-3|-
TGTGCCAGCAGCCCCTACACAGGATCTGGAAACACCATATATTTT
CASSPYTGSGNTIYF
>TRBD2|TRBV4-2|TRBJ2-3|-
TGTGCCAGCAGCCTAAACGGACTAGCGGGGGGGCAGACAGATACGCAGTATTTT
CASSLNGLAGGQTDTQYF
>TRBD2|TRBV7-9|TRBJ2-5|-
TGTGCCAGCAGCCCCGGGACTAGCGGGAGCGTTTTGTACCAAGAGACCCAGTACTTC
CASSPGTSGSVLYQETQYF
>TRBD2|TRBV11-3|TRBJ2-7|-
TGTGCCAGCAGCTTAGGGGGCGGGGGGCCCGCACACGAGCAGTACTTC
CASSLGGGGPAHEQYF